This note documents a single T cell receptor beta chain sequence. This sample was included in a study of blood T cell repertoires in COVID-19. Study context: The United States, Italy and Spain supplied acute and convalescent COVID-19 samples.

Assay: immunoSEQ multiplex PCR; the TCRdb copy retains only in-frame clones and omits some. The table has some 170,000 clones, around 80% seen once. Per germline, CDR1 SGHKS and CDR2 YYEKEE (reference sequence). Trimming stripped 2 bases from V and 6 bases from J, with 10 bases between. This CDR3 has 13 residues. The clonotype was recovered from a man aged 55 to 70 with acute or convalescent COVID-19. The sequencing sample was made of peripheral blood. The chain uses TRBV5-5 and TRBJ2-3; D remains unclear. CDR3 nucleotide sequence: TGTGCCAGCAGCTTAATGGCCGGGGATACGCAGTATTTT. Its translation: CASSLMAGDTQYF.